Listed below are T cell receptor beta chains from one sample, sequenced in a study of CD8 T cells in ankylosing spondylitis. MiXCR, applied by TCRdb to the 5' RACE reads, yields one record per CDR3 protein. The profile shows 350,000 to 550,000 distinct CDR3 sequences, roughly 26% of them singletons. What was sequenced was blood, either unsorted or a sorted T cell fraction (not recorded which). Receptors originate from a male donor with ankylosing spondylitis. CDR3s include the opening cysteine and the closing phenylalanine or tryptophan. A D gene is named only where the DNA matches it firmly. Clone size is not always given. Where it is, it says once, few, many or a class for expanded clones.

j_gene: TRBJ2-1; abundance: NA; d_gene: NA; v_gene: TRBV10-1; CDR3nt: TGCGCCAGCAGTGATCCGGACAATGAGCAGTTCTTC; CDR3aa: CASSDPDNEQFF
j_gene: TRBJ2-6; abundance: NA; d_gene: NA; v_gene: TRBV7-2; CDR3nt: TGTGCCAGCACCCTATACGGGGCCAACGTCCTGACTTTC; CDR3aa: CASTLYGANVLTF
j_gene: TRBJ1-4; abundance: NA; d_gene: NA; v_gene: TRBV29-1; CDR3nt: TGCAGCGTCACCCTCGGCAGTAATGAAAAACTGTTTTTT; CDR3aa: CSVTLGSNEKLFF
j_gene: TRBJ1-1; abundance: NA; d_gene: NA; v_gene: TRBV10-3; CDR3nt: TGTGCCATCACCCAGGGGCAGGGCACTGAAGCTTTCTTT; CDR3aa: CAITQGQGTEAFF
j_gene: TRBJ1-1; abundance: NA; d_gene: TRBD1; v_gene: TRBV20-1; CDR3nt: TGCAGTCTTCCCGGGACAGGGGGTTCGACTGAAGCTTTCTTT; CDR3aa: CSLPGTGGSTEAFF
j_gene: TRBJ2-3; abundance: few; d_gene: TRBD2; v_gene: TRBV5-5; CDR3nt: TGTGCCAGCAGCTTGACTAGCGAGTTAGATACGCAGTATTTT; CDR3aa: CASSLTSELDTQYF
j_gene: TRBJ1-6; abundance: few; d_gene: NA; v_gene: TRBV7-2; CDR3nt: TGTGCCAGCAGCCCCGGGACAACCAATTCACCCCTCCACTTT; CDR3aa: CASSPGTTNSPLHF
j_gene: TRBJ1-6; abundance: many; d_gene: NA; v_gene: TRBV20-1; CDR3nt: TGCAGTGCTAGAGGGACTGGGGAATCACCCCTCCACTTT; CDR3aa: CSARGTGESPLHF
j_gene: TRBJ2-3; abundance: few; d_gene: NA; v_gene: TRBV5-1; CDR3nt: TGCGCCAGCAGCTTGACACCTGAAAGAGATACGCAGTATTTT; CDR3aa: CASSLTPERDTQYF
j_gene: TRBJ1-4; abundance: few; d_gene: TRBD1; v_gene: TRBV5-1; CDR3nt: TGCGCCAGCAGCCTACAGGGGGCTAATGAAAAACTGTTTTTT; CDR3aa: CASSLQGANEKLFF
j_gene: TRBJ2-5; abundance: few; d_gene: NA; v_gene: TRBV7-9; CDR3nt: TGTGCCAGCGTCACGTCGGGGACCCAGTACTTC; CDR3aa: CASVTSGTQYF
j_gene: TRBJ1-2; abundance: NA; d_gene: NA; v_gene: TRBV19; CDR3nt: TGTGCCAGTAATTTCGGGGGAAACTATGGCTACACCTTC; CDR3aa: CASNFGGNYGYTF
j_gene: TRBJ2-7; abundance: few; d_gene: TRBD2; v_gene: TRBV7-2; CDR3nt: TGTGCCAGCAGCTTAGCTCCGACTAGCGGGGGCAAATCCTACGAGCAGTACTTC; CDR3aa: CASSLAPTSGGKSYEQYF
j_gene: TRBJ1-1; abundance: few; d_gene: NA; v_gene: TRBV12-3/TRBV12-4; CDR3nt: TGTGCCAGCAGTCCTGCCCCGGACAGAGAGGACACTGAAGCTTTCTTT; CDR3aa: CASSPAPDREDTEAFF
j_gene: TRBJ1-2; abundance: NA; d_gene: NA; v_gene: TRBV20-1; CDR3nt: TGCAGTGCAGAAATCGGCGCCTATGGCTACACCTTC; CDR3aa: CSAEIGAYGYTF
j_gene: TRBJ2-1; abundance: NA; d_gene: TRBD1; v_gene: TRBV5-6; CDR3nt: TGTGCCAGCAGCCCTAGACCCACAGGGGTAGATGAGCAGTTCTTC; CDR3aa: CASSPRPTGVDEQFF
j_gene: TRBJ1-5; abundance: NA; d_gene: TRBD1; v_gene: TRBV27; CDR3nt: TGTGCCAGCAGGACAGGGGTCACCAATCAGCCCCAGCATTTT; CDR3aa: CASRTGVTNQPQHF
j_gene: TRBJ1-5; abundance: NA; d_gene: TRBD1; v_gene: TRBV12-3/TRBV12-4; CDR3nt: TGTGCCAGCAGCCCACAGGGGTCCGGTGACAATCAGCCCCAGCATTTT; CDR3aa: CASSPQGSGDNQPQHF
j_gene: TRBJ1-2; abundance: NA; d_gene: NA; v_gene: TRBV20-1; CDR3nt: TGCAGTGTACCCCGCGCGACGGGCTACACCTTC; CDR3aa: CSVPRATGYTF
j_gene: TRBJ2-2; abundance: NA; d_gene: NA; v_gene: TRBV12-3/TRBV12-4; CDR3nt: TGTGCCAGCAGTCCAAACAGGGTTACCGGGGAGCTGTTTTTT; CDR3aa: CASSPNRVTGELFF
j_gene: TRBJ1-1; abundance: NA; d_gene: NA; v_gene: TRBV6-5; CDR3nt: TGTGCCAGCAGTTTGGACCTACTTTACACTGAAGCTTTCTTT; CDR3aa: CASSLDLLYTEAFF
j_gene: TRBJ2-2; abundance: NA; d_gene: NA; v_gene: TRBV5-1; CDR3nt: TGCGCCAGCAGCAGCCACGGGGCGAACACCGGGGAGCTGTTTTTT; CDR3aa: CASSSHGANTGELFF
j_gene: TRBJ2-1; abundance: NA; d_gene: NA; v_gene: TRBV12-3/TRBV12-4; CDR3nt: TGTGCCAGCAGCCCCGCGCGCTCCTACAATGAGCAGTTCTTC; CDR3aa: CASSPARSYNEQFF
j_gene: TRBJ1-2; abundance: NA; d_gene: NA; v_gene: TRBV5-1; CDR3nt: TGCGCCAGCAGCTTGTATCAAGTGGACTATGGCTACACCTTC; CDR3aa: CASSLYQVDYGYTF
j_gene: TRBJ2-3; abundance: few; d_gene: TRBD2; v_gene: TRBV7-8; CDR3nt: TGTGCCAGCAGCCTGGGAGGGGCCTCTAGCACAGATACGCAGTATTTT; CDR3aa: CASSLGGASSTDTQYF
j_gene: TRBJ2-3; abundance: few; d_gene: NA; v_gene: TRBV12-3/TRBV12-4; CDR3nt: TGTGCCAGCAGTTTAAGGGCCACAGATACGCAGTATTTT; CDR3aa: CASSLRATDTQYF
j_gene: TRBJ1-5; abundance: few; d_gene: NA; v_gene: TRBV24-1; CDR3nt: TGTGCCACCAGTGACCCCCCCGACAATCAGCCCCAGCATTTT; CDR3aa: CATSDPPDNQPQHF
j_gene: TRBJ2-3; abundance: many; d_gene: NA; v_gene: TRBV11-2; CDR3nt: TGTGCCAGCAGCCCATCGACAAGCGCGAGCACAGATACGCAGTATTTT; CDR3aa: CASSPSTSASTDTQYF
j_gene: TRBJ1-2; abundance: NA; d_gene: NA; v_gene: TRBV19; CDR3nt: TGTGCCAGTAGTATAGGGACCTCGATGAACTATGGCTACACCTTC; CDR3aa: CASSIGTSMNYGYTF
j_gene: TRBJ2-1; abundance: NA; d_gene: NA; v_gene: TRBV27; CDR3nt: TGTGCCAGCAGTTTATCGGTGGGGGGTTTTGAGCAGTTCTTC; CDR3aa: CASSLSVGGFEQFF
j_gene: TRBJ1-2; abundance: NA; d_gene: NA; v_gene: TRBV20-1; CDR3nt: TGCAGTGCTAGAGATCGGCTTTCTTATGGCTACACCTTC; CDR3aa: CSARDRLSYGYTF
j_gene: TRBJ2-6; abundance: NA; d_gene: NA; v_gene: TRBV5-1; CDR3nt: TGCGCCAGCAGCCCAGGGTTGTCCTCTGGGGCCAACGTCCTGACTTTC; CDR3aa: CASSPGLSSGANVLTF
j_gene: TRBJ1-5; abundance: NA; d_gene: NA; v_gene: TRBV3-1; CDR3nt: TGTGCCAGCAGCCAAGTTAGGGGTTGGCCCCAGCATTTT; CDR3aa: CASSQVRGWPQHF
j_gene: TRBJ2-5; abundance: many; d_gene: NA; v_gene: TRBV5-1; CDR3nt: TGCGCCAGCAGCTTGGGACAGCTGAGGGAGACCCAGTACTTC; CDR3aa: CASSLGQLRETQYF
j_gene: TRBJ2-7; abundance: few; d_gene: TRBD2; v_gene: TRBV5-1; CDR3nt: TGCGCCAGCAGCTTGGGGGCGGGAGAGTCCTACGAGCAGTACTTC; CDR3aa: CASSLGAGESYEQYF
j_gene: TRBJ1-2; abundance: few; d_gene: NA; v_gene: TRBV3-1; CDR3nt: TGTGCCAGCAGCCAAGGAGGCGAGGGGACTCACTATGGCTACACCTTC; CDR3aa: CASSQGGEGTHYGYTF
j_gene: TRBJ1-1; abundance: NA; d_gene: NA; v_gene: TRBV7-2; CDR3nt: TGTGCCAGCAGCCACGATTTTCGGGGTTCGAACACTGAAGCTTTCTTT; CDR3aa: CASSHDFRGSNTEAFF
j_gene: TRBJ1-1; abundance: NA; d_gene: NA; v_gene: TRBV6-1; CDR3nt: TGTGCCAGCAGTGAGGGAAGGTCCACTGAAGCTTTCTTT; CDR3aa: CASSEGRSTEAFF
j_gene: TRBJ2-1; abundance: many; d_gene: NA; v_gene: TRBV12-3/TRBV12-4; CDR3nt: TGTGCCAGCAGTCTAGGTCCCGCGGGGCGGGGTGAGCAGTTCTTC; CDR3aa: CASSLGPAGRGEQFF
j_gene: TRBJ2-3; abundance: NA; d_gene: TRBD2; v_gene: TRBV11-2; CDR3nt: TGTGCCAGCAGCTTAGAGCATGTTAGCGGGAGACGTACAGATACGCAGTATTTT; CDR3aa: CASSLEHVSGRRTDTQYF
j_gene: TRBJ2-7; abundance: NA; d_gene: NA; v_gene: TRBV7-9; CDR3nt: TGTGCCAGCAGCTTATGGTGGGGGCCCCACGAGCAGTACTTC; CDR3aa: CASSLWWGPHEQYF
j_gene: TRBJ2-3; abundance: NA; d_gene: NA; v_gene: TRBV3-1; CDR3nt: TGTGCCAGCAGCCTTCAGGAAGGGGGCACAGATACGCAGTATTTT; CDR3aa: CASSLQEGGTDTQYF
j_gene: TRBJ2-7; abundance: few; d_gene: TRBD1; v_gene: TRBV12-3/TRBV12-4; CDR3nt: TGTGCCAGCAACGACAGGGGGCCGCTGTACGAGCAGTACTTC; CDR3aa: CASNDRGPLYEQYF
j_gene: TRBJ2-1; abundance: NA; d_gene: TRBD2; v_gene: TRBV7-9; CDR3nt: TGTGCCAGCAGCTTAACTAGCGGGAGTTTGGGTGAGCAGTTCTTC; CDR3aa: CASSLTSGSLGEQFF
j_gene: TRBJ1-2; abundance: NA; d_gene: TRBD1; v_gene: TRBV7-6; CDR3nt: TGTGCCAGCAGCTTATTTGCGGGGTACCAGGACAGGACTAACTATGGCTACACCTTC; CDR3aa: CASSLFAGYQDRTNYGYTF
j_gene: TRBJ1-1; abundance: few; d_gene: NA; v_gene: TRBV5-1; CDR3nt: TGCGCCAGCAGCCCTACGCCGGGAGTAATGAACACTGAAGCTTTCTTT; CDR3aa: CASSPTPGVMNTEAFF
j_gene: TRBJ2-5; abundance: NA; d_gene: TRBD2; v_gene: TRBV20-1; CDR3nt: TGCAGTGCCCCCCGGGGGGGGAGAGAGACCCAGTACTTC; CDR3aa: CSAPRGGRETQYF
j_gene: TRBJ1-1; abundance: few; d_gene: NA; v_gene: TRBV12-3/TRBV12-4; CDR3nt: TGTGCCAGCAGCTTAAACAGGGTAATCACTGAAGCTTTCTTT; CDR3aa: CASSLNRVITEAFF
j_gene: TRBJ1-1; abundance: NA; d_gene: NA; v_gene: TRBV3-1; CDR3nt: TGTGCCAGCAGCCAAGATAAGGATGAAGCTTTCTTT; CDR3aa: CASSQDKDEAFF
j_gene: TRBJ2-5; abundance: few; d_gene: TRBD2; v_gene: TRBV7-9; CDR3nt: TGTGCCAGCAGCCCTACCGGGACAGCGGGGGGAGAGACCCAGTACTTC; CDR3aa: CASSPTGTAGGETQYF
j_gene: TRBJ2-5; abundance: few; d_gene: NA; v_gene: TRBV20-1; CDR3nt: TGCAGTGCTCCGGGGATGGGGGAGACCCAGTACTTC; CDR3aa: CSAPGMGETQYF
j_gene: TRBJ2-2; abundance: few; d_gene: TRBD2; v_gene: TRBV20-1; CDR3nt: TGCAGTGCCCGGGGAACTAGCGGGAGGGCCATTGGGGAGCTGTTTTTT; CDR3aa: CSARGTSGRAIGELFF
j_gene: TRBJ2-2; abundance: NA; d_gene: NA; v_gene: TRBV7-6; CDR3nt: TGTGCCAGCAGCCCGACTTTACCGCTGGAGTACGGGGAGCTGTTTTTT; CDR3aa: CASSPTLPLEYGELFF
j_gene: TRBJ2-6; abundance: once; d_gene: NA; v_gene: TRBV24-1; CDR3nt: TGTGCCACCAGTGGAAGGGGTGGGGCCAACGTCCTGACTTTC; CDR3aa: CATSGRGGANVLTF
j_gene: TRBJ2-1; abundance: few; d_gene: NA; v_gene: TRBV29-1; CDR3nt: TGCAGCGGTGTTGCCGTCGGGTTCTACAATGAGCAGTTCTTC; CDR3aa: CSGVAVGFYNEQFF
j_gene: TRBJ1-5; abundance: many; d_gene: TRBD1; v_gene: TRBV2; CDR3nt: TGTGCCAGCAGCGGACACCATACCGGGACAGGGGAAAATAGCAATCAGCCCCAGCATTTT; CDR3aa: CASSGHHTGTGENSNQPQHF
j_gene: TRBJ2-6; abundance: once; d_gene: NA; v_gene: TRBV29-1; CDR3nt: TGCAGCGTTGAAGATCAGGGGTCTGGGGCCAACGTCCTGACTTTC; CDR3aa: CSVEDQGSGANVLTF
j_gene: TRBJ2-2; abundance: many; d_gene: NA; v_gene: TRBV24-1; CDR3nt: TGTGCCACCAGATCAACAGGCCCGAACACCGGGGAGCTGTTTTTT; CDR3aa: CATRSTGPNTGELFF